This TCR beta chain was identified in a study of human T cells and chemical hapten exposure. Study-level information: Diphenylcyclopropenone doses were given weekly to the scalps of patients across the roughly 23-week study.

In the original workflow: A typical sample had approximately 93,000 TCRs, with about 23,224 to 750,000 overall. A single record per CDR3 protein comes from TCRdb applying MiXCR to the RACE reads. Clone size and V and J calls follow TCRdb, not the original study. The sample has some 39,000 distinct CDR3 sequences; less than 8.5% are singletons. Time point noted: pre-sensitization, week 0. Treatment denoted: therapeutic diphenylcyclopropenone sensitization with weekly scalp DPC. Participating donors were patients with alopecia, aged 18 to 70 years, considered appropriate candidates for DPC. This clonotype was detected many times. This TCR was sampled from a woman between 50 and 59 years old with alopecia areata. Some clones in this sample may be carry-over from other donors' samples. Sequenced material: whole blood, taken in connection with sensitization to the hapten diphenylcyclopropenone (DPC).

The CDR3 spells CASRTVGEQFF. The CDR3 region has the DNA TGTGCCAGCAGGACTGTTGGGGAGCAGTTCTTC. The chain uses TRBV28 and TRBJ2-1, with D unclear. The CDR3 has 11 residues. Trimming took 6 bases from V and 10 from J, leaving 10 bases between them. The V gene's germline CDR1 is MDHEN and CDR2 SYDVKM.